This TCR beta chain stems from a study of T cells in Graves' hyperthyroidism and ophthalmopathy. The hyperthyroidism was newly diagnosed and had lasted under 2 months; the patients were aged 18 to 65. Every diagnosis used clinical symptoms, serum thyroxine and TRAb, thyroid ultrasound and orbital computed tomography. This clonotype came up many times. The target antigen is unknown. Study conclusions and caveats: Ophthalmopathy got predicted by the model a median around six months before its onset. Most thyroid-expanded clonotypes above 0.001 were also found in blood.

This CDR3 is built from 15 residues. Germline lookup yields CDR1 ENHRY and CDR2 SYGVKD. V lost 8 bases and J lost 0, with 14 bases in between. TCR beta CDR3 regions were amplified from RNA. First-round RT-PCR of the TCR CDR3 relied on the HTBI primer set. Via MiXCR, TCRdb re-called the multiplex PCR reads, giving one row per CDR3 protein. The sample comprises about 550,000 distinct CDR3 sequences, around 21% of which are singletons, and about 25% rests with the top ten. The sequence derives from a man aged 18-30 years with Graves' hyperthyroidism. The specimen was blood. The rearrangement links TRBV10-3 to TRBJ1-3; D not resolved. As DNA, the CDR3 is TGTGCCATCGCGACGCCAGCACCCTCTGGAAACACCATATATTTT. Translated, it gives CAIATPAPSGNTIYF.